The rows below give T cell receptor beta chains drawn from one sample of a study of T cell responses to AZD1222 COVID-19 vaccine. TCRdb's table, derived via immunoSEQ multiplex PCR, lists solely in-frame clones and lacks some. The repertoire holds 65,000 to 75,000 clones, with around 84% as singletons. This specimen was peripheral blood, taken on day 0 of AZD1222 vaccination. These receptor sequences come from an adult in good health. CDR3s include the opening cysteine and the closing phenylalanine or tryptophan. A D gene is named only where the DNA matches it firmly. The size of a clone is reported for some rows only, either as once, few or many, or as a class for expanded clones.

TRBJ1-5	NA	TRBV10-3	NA	CAISDRAQPQHF	TGTGCCATCAGTGACCGCGCCCAGCCCCAGCATTTT
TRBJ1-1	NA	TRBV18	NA	CASSPQRSNTEAFF	TGTGCCAGCTCACCCCAACGGAGCAACACTGAAGCTTTCTTT
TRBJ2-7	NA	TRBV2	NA	CASSEKTYEQYF	TGTGCCAGCAGTGAAAAGACCTACGAGCAGTACTTC
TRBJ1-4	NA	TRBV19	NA	CASSQTLVHEKLFF	TGTGCCAGTAGTCAGACATTGGTGCACGAAAAACTGTTTTTT
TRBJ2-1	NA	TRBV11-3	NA	CASSLGGLTVDEQFF	TGTGCCAGCAGCTTAGGGGGACTGACGGTCGATGAGCAGTTCTTC
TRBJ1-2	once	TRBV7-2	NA	CASSTNGLNYGYTF	TGTGCCAGCAGCACAAACGGACTGAACTATGGCTACACCTTC
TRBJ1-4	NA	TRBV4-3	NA	CASSQGGVANEKLFF	TGCGCCAGCAGCCAAGGTGGAGTAGCTAATGAAAAACTGTTTTTT
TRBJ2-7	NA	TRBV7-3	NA	CASSSADGYEQYF	TGTGCCAGCAGCTCCGCGGACGGCTACGAGCAGTACTTC
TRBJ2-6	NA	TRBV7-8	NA	CASSFPGANVLTF	TGTGCCAGCAGCTTCCCTGGGGCCAACGTCCTGACTTTC
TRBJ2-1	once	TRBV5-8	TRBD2	CASSLGASGESEQFF	TGTGCCAGCAGCTTGGGGGCTAGCGGGGAGAGTGAGCAGTTCTTC
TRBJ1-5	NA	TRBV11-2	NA	CASSLSPNSNQPQHF	TGTGCCAGCAGCCTTTCACCTAATAGCAATCAGCCCCAGCATTTT
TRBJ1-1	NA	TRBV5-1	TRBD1	CASSLLQGRNTEAFF	TGCGCCAGCAGCCTCCTACAGGGGAGGAACACTGAAGCTTTCTTT
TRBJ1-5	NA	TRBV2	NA	CASKLEQGNQPQHF	TGTGCCAGCAAACTTGAGCAGGGAAATCAGCCCCAGCATTTT
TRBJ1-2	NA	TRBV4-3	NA	CASSQGRDGYTF	TGCGCCAGCAGCCAAGGAAGGGATGGCTACACCTTC
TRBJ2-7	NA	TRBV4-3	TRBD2	CASSPRVAGMREQYF	TGCGCCAGCAGCCCCCGAGTAGCGGGAATGCGCGAGCAGTACTTC
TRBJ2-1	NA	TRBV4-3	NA	CASSQDVGPSYNEQFF	TGCGCCAGCAGCCAAGATGTAGGGCCCTCCTACAATGAGCAGTTCTTC
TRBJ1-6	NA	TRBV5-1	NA	CASSLAGPENNSPLHF	TGCGCCAGCAGCTTGGCCGGACCCGAAAATAATTCACCCCTCCACTTT
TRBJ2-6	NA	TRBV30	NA	CAWSLAGALSGANVLTF	TGTGCCTGGAGCTTGGCGGGGGCCCTCTCTGGGGCCAACGTCCTGACTTTC
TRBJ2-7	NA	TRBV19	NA	CASSIVVSYEQYF	TGTGCCAGTAGTATAGTCGTTTCCTACGAGCAGTACTTC
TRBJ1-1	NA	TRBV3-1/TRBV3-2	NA	CASSPWTNTEAFF	TGTGCCAGCAGCCCCTGGACCAACACTGAAGCTTTCTTT
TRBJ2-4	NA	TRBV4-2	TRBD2	CASSTTSGSYIQYF	TGTGCCAGCAGCACCACTAGCGGGAGTTATATTCAGTACTTC
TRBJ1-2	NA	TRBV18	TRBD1	CASSPSISPGQGQSGYTF	TGTGCCAGCTCACCATCGATATCACCGGGACAGGGGCAGAGTGGCTACACCTTC
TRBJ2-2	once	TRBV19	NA	CASNGAAGTGELFF	TGTGCCAGTAATGGGGCCGCGGGCACCGGGGAGCTGTTTTTT
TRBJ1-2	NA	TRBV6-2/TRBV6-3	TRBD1	CASSQPGTGENYGYTF	TGTGCCAGCAGTCAACCTGGGACAGGGGAAAACTATGGCTACACCTTC
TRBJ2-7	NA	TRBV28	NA	CASSSGAQGDYEQYF	TGTGCCAGCAGTTCTGGAGCGCAGGGAGACTACGAGCAGTACTTC
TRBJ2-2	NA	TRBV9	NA	CASSVAYLGTTGELFF	TGTGCCAGCAGCGTAGCTTATCTGGGGACAACCGGGGAGCTGTTTTTT
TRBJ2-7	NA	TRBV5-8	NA	CASSFMRGFDEQYF	TGTGCCAGCAGCTTTATGCGGGGATTCGACGAGCAGTACTTC
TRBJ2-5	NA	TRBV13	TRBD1	CASRFRQGSQYF	TGTGCCAGCAGATTTCGACAGGGGTCCCAGTACTTC
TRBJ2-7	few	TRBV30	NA	CAWSGRVYEQYF	TGTGCCTGGAGCGGCCGGGTCTACGAGCAGTACTTC
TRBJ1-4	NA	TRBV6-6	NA	CASSPAGDEKLFF	TGTGCCAGCAGTCCGGCCGGGGATGAAAAACTGTTTTTT
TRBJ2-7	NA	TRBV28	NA	CASSFGVTLSTYEQYF	TGTGCCAGCAGTTTTGGCGTGACACTATCAACCTACGAGCAGTACTTC
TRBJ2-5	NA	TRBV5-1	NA	CASRGQGQQETQYF	TGCGCCAGCAGGGGACAAGGGCAGCAAGAGACCCAGTACTTC
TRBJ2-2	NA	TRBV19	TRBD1	CASTRDRAGIGELFF	TGTGCCAGTACCCGGGACAGGGCGGGAATCGGGGAGCTGTTTTTT
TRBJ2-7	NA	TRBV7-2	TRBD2	CASSLGERGASYIYEQYF	TGTGCCAGCAGCTTAGGGGAGCGGGGGGCCTCATACATCTACGAGCAGTACTTC
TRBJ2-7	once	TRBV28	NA	CASSFGRGLYEQYF	TGTGCCAGCAGTTTCGGAAGGGGACTGTACGAGCAGTACTTC
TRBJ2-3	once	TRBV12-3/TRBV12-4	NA	CASSFITGPSQYF	TGTGCCAGCAGTTTTATCACAGGGCCGTCGCAGTATTTT
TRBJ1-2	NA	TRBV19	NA	CASSIEMAGHGYTF	TGTGCCAGTAGTATAGAGATGGCAGGGCATGGCTACACCTTC
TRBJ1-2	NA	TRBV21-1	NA	CANPQGKTGGYTF	TGTGCCAACCCACAGGGAAAGACTGGCGGCTACACCTTC
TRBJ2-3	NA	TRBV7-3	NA	CASSLKSGSPDTQYF	TGTGCCAGCAGCTTAAAGTCGGGTAGCCCAGATACGCAGTATTTT
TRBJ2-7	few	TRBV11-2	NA	CASSQGPQQYF	TGTGCCAGCAGCCAAGGCCCGCAACAGTACTTC
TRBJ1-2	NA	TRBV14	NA	CASSPEGRVPYGYTF	TGTGCCAGCAGCCCGGAGGGGCGGGTGCCCTATGGCTACACCTTC
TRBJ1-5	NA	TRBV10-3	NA	CAISVQGNQPQHF	TGTGCCATCAGTGTTCAGGGGAATCAGCCCCAGCATTTT
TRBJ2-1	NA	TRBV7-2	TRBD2	CASRKGAAGGIYNEQFF	TGTGCCAGCAGGAAGGGAGCAGCGGGAGGAATCTACAATGAGCAGTTCTTC
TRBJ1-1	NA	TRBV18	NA	CATPGVGVANTEAFF	TGTGCCACGCCGGGAGTAGGGGTCGCGAACACTGAAGCTTTCTTT